This T cell receptor beta chain came from a study of tumor-infiltrating lymphocytes in oesophageal squamous cell carcinoma. Each CDR3 protein gets one entry after TCRdb re-called the PCR reads with MiXCR. The sample lists approximately 9,600 distinct CDR3 sequences; 58% were seen once. CDR3 length: 15 amino acids. Germline-derived CDR1 and CDR2 are MDHEN and SYDVKM. The chain links TRBV28 to TRBJ2-5, with D possibly being TRBD1 (6 bases). The assigned J gene may be wrong: the sequence end matches TRBJ2-7 better. Input material: esophageal tumor tissue. The TCR originated in a female donor with esophageal squamous cell carcinoma. The CDR3 DNA sequence: TGTGCCAGCAGTACCGGACAGTCCCCCTCCTACGAGCAGTACTTC. Translation gives CASSTGQSPSYEQYF.